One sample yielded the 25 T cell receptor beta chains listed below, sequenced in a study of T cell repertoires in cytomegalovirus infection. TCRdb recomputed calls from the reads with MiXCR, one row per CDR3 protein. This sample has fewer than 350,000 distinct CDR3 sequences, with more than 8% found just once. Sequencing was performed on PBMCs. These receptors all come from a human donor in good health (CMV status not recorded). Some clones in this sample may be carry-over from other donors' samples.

DNA of the CDR3: TGCAGTGCGACCGACTCAGGAACTGAAGCTTTCTTT. This codes for CSATDSGTEAFF. The V gene is TRBV20-1, the J gene TRBJ1-1; no clear D gene. Germline V CDR1 and CDR2: DFQATT, SNEGSKA (reference sequence). The CDR3 spans 12 residues. Trimming shortened V by 6 bases and J by 5 bases, and 13 bases separated the two germline ends.

CDR3 DNA sequence: TGTGCCAGCAGTTACGCCGGACAGTATAGCAATCAGCCCCAGCATTTT. Encoded protein: CASSYAGQYSNQPQHF. The chain combines TRBV6-6 with TRBJ1-5, with D possibly matching TRBD1 (6 bases). The germline V and J ends were trimmed by 2 bases and 0 bases, with 11 bases remaining between them. The CDR3 sequence is 16 residues long. The germline CDR1 and CDR2 sequences are MNHNY and SVGAGI (reference sequence).

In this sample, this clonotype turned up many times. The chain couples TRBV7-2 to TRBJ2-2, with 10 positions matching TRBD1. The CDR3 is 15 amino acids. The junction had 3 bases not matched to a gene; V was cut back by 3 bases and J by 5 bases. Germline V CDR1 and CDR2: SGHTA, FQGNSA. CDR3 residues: CASSFRTGGTGELFF. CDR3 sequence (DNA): TGTGCCAGCAGCTTCCGGACAGGGGGTACCGGGGAGCTGTTTTTT.

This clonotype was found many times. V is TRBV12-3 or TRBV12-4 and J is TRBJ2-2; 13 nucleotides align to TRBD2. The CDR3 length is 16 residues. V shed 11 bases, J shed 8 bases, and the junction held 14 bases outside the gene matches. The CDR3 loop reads CAAKSGLAGAPGELFF. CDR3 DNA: TGTGCCGCCAAAAGTGGACTAGCGGGAGCCCCTGGGGAGCTGTTTTTT.

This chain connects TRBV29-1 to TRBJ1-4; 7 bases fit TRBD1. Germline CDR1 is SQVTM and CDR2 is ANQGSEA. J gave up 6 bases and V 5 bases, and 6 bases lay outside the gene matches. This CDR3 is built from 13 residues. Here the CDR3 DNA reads TGCAGCGTTAACAGGGGAAGGGATGAAAAACTGTTTTTT. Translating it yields CSVNRGRDEKLFF.

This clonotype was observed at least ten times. Here the CDR3 DNA reads TGTGCCAGCAGTTTTCAACAGGGGGCTCGAGAGCAGTTCTTC. Its protein is CASSFQQGAREQFF. The rearrangement joins TRBV27 to TRBJ2-1, with 9 nucleotides matching TRBD1. The CDR3 length is 14 residues. After removal of 3 bases from V and 10 bases from J, the junction contained 7 bases not matched to a gene. CDR1 and CDR2 from the germline V gene are MNHEY and SMNVEV (reference sequence).

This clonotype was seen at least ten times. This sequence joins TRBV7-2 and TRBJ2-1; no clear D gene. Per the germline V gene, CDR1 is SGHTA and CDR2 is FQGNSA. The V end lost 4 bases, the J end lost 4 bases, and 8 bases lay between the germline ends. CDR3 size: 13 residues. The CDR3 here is CASSSQLYNEQFF. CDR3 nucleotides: TGTGCCAGCAGCTCTCAGTTATACAATGAGCAGTTCTTC.

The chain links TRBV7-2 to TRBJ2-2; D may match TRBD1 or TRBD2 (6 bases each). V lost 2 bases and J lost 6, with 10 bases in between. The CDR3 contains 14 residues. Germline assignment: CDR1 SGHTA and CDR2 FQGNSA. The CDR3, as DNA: TGTGCCAGCAGCTTAACGGGGGCTTCCGGGGAGCTGTTTTTT. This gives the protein CASSLTGASGELFF.

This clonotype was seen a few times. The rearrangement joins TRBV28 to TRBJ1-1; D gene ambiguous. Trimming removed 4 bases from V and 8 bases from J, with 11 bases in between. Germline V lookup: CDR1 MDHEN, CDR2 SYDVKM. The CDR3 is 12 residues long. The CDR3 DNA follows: TGTGCCAGCAGTTCGAACTCCCTGGAAGCTTTCTTT. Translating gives CASSSNSLEAFF. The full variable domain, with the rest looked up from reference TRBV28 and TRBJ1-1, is DVKVTQSSRYLVKRTGEKVFLECVQDMDHENMFWYRQDPGLGLRLIYFSYDVKMKEKGDIPEGYSVSREKKERFSLILESASTNQTSMYLCASSSNSLEAFFGQGTRLTVV.

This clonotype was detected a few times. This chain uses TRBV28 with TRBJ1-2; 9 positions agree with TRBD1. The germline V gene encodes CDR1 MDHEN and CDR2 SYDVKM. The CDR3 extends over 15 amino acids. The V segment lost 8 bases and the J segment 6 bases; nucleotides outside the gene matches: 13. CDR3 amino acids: CASGVSLGQGNGYTF. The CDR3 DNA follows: TGTGCCAGCGGAGTCTCCTTGGGACAGGGAAATGGCTACACCTTC.

The CDR3 loop reads CASRGAGAFEQYF. DNA of the CDR3: TGTGCCAGCAGGGGTGCGGGGGCTTTCGAGCAGTACTTC. This sequence joins TRBV7-2 and TRBJ2-7, with a weak D call TRBD2 (7 bases). The ends were cut back, 6 bases at V and 6 bases at J, with 15 bases in the middle. This CDR3 has 13 amino acids. The germline CDR1 and CDR2 sequences are SGHTA and FQGNSA. Full variable domain (rest looked up from reference TRBV7-2 and TRBJ2-7): GAGVSQSPSNKVTEKGKDVELRCDPISGHTALYWYRQSLGQGLEFLIYFQGNSAPDKSGLPSDRFSAERTGGSVSTLTIQRTQQEDSAVYLCASRGAGAFEQYFGPGTRLTVT.

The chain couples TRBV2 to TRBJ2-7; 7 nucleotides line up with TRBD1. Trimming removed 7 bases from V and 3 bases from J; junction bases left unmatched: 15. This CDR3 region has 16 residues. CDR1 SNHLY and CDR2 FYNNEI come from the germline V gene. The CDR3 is CASKMTPGTAVYEQYF. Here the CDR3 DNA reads TGTGCCAGCAAAATGACCCCCGGGACAGCAGTCTACGAGCAGTACTTC. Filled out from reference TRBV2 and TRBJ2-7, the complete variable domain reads EPEVTQTPSHQVTQMGQEVILRCVPISNHLYFYWYRQILGQKVEFLVSFYNNEISEKSEIFDDQFSVERPDGSNFTLKIRSTKLEDSAMYFCASKMTPGTAVYEQYFGPGTRLTVT.

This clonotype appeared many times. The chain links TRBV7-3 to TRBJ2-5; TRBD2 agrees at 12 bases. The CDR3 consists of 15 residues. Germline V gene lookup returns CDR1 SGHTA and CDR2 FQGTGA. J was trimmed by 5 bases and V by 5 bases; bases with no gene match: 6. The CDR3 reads CASSQRGLAGETQYF. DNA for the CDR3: TGTGCCAGCAGCCAGCGCGGACTAGCGGGGGAGACCCAGTACTTC. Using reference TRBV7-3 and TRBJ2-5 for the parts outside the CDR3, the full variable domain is GAGVSQTPSNKVTEKGKYVELRCDPISGHTALYWYRQSLGQGPEFLIYFQGTGAADDSGLPNDRFFAVRPEGSVSTLKIQRTERGDSAVYLCASSQRGLAGETQYFGPGTRLLVL.

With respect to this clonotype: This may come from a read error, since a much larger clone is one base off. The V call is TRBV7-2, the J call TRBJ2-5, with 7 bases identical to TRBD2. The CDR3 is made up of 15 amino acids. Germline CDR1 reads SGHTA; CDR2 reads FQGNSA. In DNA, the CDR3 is TGTGCCAGCAGCTTAGGGACTAGTTTTAAAGAGCCCCAGTACTTC. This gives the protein CASSLGTSFKEPQYF.

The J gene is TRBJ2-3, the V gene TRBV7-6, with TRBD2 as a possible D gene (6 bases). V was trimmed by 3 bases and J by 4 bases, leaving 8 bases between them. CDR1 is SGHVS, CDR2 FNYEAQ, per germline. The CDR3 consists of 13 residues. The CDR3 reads CASSFTSPDTQYF. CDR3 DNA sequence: TGTGCCAGCAGCTTTACTAGCCCAGATACGCAGTATTTT.

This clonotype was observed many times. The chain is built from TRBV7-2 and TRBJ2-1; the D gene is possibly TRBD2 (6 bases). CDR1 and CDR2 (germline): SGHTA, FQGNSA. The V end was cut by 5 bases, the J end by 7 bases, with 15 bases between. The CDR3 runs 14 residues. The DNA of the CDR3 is TGTGCCAGCAGCCGAGGGGACTTACTGAATGAGCAGTTCTTC. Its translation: CASSRGDLLNEQFF.

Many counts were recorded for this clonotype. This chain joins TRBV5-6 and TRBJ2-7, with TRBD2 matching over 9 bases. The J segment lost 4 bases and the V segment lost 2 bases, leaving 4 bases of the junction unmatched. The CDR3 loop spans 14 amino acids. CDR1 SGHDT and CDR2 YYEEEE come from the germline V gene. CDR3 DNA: TGTGCCAGCAGCTTCTCAGCGGGAGGTTACGAGCAGTACTTC. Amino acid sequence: CASSFSAGGYEQYF.

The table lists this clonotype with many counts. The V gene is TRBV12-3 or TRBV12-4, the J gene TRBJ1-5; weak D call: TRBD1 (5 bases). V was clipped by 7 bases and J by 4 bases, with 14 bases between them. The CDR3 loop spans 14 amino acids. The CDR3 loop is CASIAGGGNQPQHF. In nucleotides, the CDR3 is TGTGCCAGCATTGCCGGGGGGGGAAATCAGCCCCAGCATTTT.

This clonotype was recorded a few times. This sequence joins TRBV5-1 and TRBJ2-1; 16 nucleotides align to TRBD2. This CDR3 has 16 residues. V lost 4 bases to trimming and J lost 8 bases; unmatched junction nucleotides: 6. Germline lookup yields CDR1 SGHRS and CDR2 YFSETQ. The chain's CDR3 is CASSTGTSGRADEQFF. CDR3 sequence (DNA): TGCGCCAGCAGCACTGGGACTAGCGGGAGGGCGGATGAGCAGTTCTTC.

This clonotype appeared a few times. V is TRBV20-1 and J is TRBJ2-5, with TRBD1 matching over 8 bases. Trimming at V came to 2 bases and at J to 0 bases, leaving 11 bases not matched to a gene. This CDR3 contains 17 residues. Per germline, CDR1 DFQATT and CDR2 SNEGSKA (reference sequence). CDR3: CSARYNQRTGNQETQYF. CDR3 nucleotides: TGCAGTGCTAGATACAACCAAAGGACAGGGAACCAAGAGACCCAGTACTTC.

The CDR3 region has the DNA TGCAGTGCTAGCACCGACAGGCACCTCTACAATGAGCAGTTCTTC. Its protein product is CSASTDRHLYNEQFF. The chain carries TRBV20-1 and TRBJ2-1, with D maybe TRBD1 (6 bases). V was cut by 3 bases and J by 3 bases, with 15 bases left in between. The CDR3 is 15 residues long. Germline V gene sequence: CDR1 DFQATT, CDR2 SNEGSKA (reference sequence).

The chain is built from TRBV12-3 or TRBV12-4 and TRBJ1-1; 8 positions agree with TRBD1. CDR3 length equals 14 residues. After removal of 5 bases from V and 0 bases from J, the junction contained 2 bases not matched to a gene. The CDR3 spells CASSRGQVNTEAFF. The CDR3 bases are TGTGCCAGCAGTCGGGGACAGGTGAACACTGAAGCTTTCTTT.

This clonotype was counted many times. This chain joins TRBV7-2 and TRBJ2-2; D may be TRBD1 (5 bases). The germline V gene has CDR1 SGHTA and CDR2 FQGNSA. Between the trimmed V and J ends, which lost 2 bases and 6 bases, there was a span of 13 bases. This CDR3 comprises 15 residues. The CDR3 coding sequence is TGTGCCAGCAGCTTAATTTCAGGGCAGGCCGGGGAGCTGTTTTTT. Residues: CASSLISGQAGELFF. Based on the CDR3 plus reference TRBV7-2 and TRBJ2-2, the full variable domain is GAGVSQSPSNKVTEKGKDVELRCDPISGHTALYWYRQSLGQGLEFLIYFQGNSAPDKSGLPSDRFSAERTGGSVSTLTIQRTQQEDSAVYLCASSLISGQAGELFFGEGSRLTVL.

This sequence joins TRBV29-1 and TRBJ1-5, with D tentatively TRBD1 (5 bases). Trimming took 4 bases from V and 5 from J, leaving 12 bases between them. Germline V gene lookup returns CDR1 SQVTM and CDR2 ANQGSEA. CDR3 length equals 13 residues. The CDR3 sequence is CSVAPGWDQPQHF. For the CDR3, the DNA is TGCAGCGTTGCACCAGGGTGGGATCAGCCCCAGCATTTT.

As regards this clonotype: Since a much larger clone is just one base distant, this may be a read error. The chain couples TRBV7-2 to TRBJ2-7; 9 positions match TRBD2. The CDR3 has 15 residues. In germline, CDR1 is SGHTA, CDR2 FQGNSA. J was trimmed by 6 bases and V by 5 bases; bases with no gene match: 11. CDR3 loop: CASSTIAGVTCEQYF. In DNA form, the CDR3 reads TGTGCCAGCAGCACAATAGCGGGAGTGACCTGCGAGCAGTACTTC.